This paragraph reports one T cell receptor (beta chain). This specimen belongs to a study of blood T cell repertoires in COVID-19. Study at large: The study drew acute and convalescent COVID-19 samples from the United States, Italy and Spain. In each case, the material was cDNA or gDNA derived from T cells, B-cell-depleted T cells, or PBMCs.

Recruits, aged about 18 to 89 years, lived in about two dozen US areas. Each participant's cohort was designated according to participant-reported clinical history. Sequenced by immunoSEQ multiplex PCR; TCRdb stores in-frame clones only, minus some. Altogether 62,000 or so clones are present, approximately 80% being singletons, with the ten largest covering around 4%. The sequencing sample was made of PBMCs or T cells enriched from blood (not recorded which). The TCR sequence derives from a woman aged 40 to 49 with acute COVID-19.

CDR3 in amino acids: CASVATAGGYEQYF. CDR3 DNA sequence: TGTGCCAGCGTGGCTACGGCGGGAGGGTACGAGCAGTACTTC. The chain links TRBV19 to TRBJ2-7; 9 bases map to TRBD2. The CDR3 sequence is 14 residues long. Germline V gene lookup returns CDR1 LNHDA and CDR2 SQIVND (reference sequence). Germline trimming cut 9 bases from V and 4 bases from J; bases unmatched to any gene: 10.